Sequencing of this TCR beta chain was carried out in a study of blood T cells in healthy people across ages. Overall study results and limits: A roughly linear fall in TCR beta diversity per million T cells was seen with increasing age.

V lost 3 bases, J lost 5 bases, and 12 bases lay in between. Germline CDR1 reads SGHTA; CDR2 reads FQGNSA. The CDR3 totals 14 residues. Concerning this clonotype: Its target is unknown.

The use of a sample-barcoded 5' primer and a J-beta primer mix characterized a second PCR of roughly 6 to 11 cycles. Carrying 12 random nucleotides, a template-switch adaptor labeled each individual cDNA molecule. TCRdb used MiXCR to reprocess the 5' RACE reads, holding one entry per CDR3 protein. The data hold about 670,000 distinct CDR3 sequences, with around 50% observed a single time. The specimen was blood. The rearrangement uses TRBV7-2 and TRBJ2-3; tentatively, D is TRBD2 (7 bases). The sequence was obtained from an elderly woman in good health. CDR3 sequence reads: CASSLGGGGDTQYF. DNA for the CDR3: TGTGCCAGCAGCTTGGGGGGCGGGGGAGATACGCAGTATTTT.